The 19 T cell receptor beta chains listed next were all sequenced from one sample in a study of blood T cell repertoires in COVID-19. Assay used: immunoSEQ multiplex PCR; TCRdb lists only in-frame clones, some missing. The sample records 310,000 or so clones, 89% being singletons. Sequencing input: PBMCs or T cells enriched from blood (not recorded which). These receptor sequences come from a middle-aged woman who had recovered from COVID-19.

The V call is TRBV30, the J call TRBJ2-3; D gene uncertain. This CDR3 region has 13 residues. Between the trimmed V and J ends, which lost 1 base and 5 bases, there was a span of 10 bases. Germline values: CDR1 GTSNPN, CDR2 SVGIG (reference sequence). CDR3 amino acids: CAWSAPNGDTQYF. CDR3 DNA sequence: TGTGCCTGGAGTGCCCCTAATGGAGATACGCAGTATTTT.

The chain combines TRBV2 with TRBJ2-1, with 8 bases that match TRBD1. The CDR3 is 17 residues long. Germline lookup yields CDR1 SNHLY and CDR2 FYNNEI. J lost 9 bases, V lost 6 bases, and 19 bases had no gene match. CDR3 loop: CASSGLTGALFYSEQFF. CDR3 bases: TGTGCCAGCAGCGGATTGACAGGGGCCCTATTCTACTCTGAGCAGTTCTTC.

The rearrangement links TRBV5-1 to TRBJ1-1, with a weak D call TRBD1 (6 bases). The CDR3 has 13 amino acids. Trimming took off 0 bases at V and 5 bases at J, with 8 bases between the two ends. The germline V gene has CDR1 SGHRS and CDR2 YFSETQ. CDR3 nucleotide sequence: TGCGCCAGCAGCTTGGGACAGGCAACTGAAGCTTTCTTT. This codes for CASSLGQATEAFF.

The V gene is TRBV5-5, the J gene TRBJ1-3; TRBD1 agrees at 10 bases. Per the germline V gene, CDR1 is SGHKS and CDR2 is YYEKEE (reference sequence). CDR3 length equals 14 residues. The J segment lost 2 bases and the V segment lost 5 bases, leaving 1 base of the junction unmatched. The CDR3 sequence is CASRDRGPGNTIYF. The CDR3 DNA follows: TGTGCCAGCAGAGACAGGGGGCCTGGAAACACCATATATTTT.

The chain employs TRBV25-1 and TRBJ1-2; D ambiguous. Trimming took off 7 bases at V and 5 bases at J, with 17 bases between the two ends. This CDR3 contains 14 residues. Germline V gene data show CDR1 as MGHDK and CDR2 as SYGVNS. CDR3 protein: CASTPMGDIYGYTF. For the CDR3, the DNA is TGTGCCAGCACCCCCATGGGAGATATTTATGGCTACACCTTC.

The chain joins TRBV18 to TRBJ1-2, with 12 positions matching TRBD1. The CDR3 has 14 residues. With 7 bases clipped from V and 7 bases from J, the junction kept 7 bases outside the gene matches. The germline V gene has CDR1 KGHSH and CDR2 LQKENI. The DNA of the CDR3 is TGTGCCAGCTACTCCGGGACAGGGGGCTCTGGCTACACCTTC. Encoded protein: CASYSGTGGSGYTF.

With regard to this clone: The sample carries other DNA sequences with the same CDR3. This CDR3 reads CASSIDRGTNEQYF. In nucleotides, the CDR3 is TGTGCCAGTAGTATAGATCGGGGTACAAACGAGCAGTACTTC. The chain combines TRBV19 with TRBJ2-7; D might be TRBD2 (5 bases). V was shortened by 0 bases and J by 5 bases, with 11 bases between the two germline ends. Germline V gene sequence: CDR1 LNHDA, CDR2 SQIVND (reference sequence). The length of the CDR3 is 14 residues. The entire variable domain, with the rest obtained from reference TRBV19 and TRBJ2-7, is as follows: DGGITQSPKYLFRKEGQNVTLSCEQNLNHDAMYWYRQDPGQGLRLIYYSQIVNDFQKGDIAEGYSVSREKKESFPLTVTSAQKNPTAFYLCASSIDRGTNEQYFGPGTRLTVT.

The chain links TRBV5-1 to TRBJ2-7, with TRBD2 matching 7 bases. J lost 5 bases, V lost 4 bases, and 9 bases had no gene match. Germline CDR1 SGHRS, CDR2 YFSETQ. The CDR3 totals 14 residues. DNA of the CDR3: TGCGCCAGCAGCGAACCGGGACTAACCAACGAGCAGTACTTC. Translated: CASSEPGLTNEQYF.

The chain is built from TRBV6-2 or TRBV6-3 and TRBJ2-1; 7 bases are a match to TRBD1. Germline CDR1 MNHEY, CDR2 SVGEGT. The CDR3 consists of 15 residues. The J segment lost 3 bases and the V segment lost 6 bases, leaving 8 bases of the junction unmatched. The CDR3 sequence is CASSRRQGGYNEQFF. In DNA form, the CDR3 reads TGTGCCAGCAGCCGTCGACAGGGTGGCTACAATGAGCAGTTCTTC.

The chain joins TRBV19 to TRBJ2-7, with 7 bases matching TRBD2. The ends lost 4 bases at V and 7 bases at J; junction bases unmatched: 10. Looked up from germline, CDR1 is LNHDA and CDR2 is SQIVND (reference sequence). This CDR3 contains 14 residues. CDR3 DNA sequence: TGTGCCAGTAGTACCGGGACTACCATTTTAGAGCAGTACTTC. This translates into CASSTGTTILEQYF.

This clone was recorded once. The rearrangement joins TRBV18 to TRBJ2-7; 7 bases align to TRBD1. Germline CDR1 is KGHSH and CDR2 is LQKENI. There are 14 residues in the CDR3. V dropped 2 bases and J dropped 1; count of bases not matched to a gene: 2. The DNA of the CDR3 is TGTGCCAGCTCACCAAACAGGGGTTCCTACGAGCAGTACTTC. Its translation is CASSPNRGSYEQYF.

V usage is TRBV18 and J usage is TRBJ2-6; 9 bases fit TRBD1. Germline V CDR1 and CDR2: KGHSH, LQKENI. J gave up 2 bases and V 3 bases, and 14 bases lay outside the gene matches. The CDR3 has 20 amino acids. The CDR3 loop is CASSPQLTGGPQPGANVLTF. CDR3 nucleotides: TGTGCCAGCTCACCGCAATTAACAGGGGGCCCCCAGCCTGGGGCCAACGTCCTGACTTTC.

This rearrangement joins TRBV19 to TRBJ2-1; the match to TRBD2 covers 7 bases. This CDR3 contains 13 residues. Germline-derived CDR1 and CDR2 are LNHDA and SQIVND (reference sequence). Losses at the gene ends were 4 bases for V and 4 bases for J; bases not matched to a gene: 1. CDR3 sequence (DNA): TGTGCCAGTAGTAAAGCGGGATACAATGAGCAGTTCTTC. This gives the protein CASSKAGYNEQFF.

The rearrangement joins TRBV18 to TRBJ2-2; tentative D call: TRBD2 (6 bases). The V and J ends lost 4 bases and 1 base respectively, with 19 bases between them. Germline V gene lookup returns CDR1 KGHSH and CDR2 LQKENI. The CDR3 runs 18 residues. The CDR3 protein is CASSLATPSSVNTGELFF. The CDR3 nucleotides read TGTGCCAGCTCACTCGCGACCCCCTCTAGCGTGAACACCGGGGAGCTGTTTTTT.

This clone occurred many times. V and J are TRBV28 and TRBJ1-2, with D hard to call. The CDR3 loop spans 12 amino acids. V was clipped by 5 bases and J by 12 bases, with 16 bases between them. Germline V CDR1 and CDR2: MDHEN, SYDVKM. In DNA form, the CDR3 reads TGTGCCAGCAGTAAAGAGGTAACGGGGAACACCTTC. Protein sequence: CASSKEVTGNTF.

V is TRBV6-6 and J is TRBJ2-3, with D tentatively TRBD2 (5 bases). V lost 5 bases and J lost 0, with 15 bases in between. This CDR3 has 16 residues. Germline-derived CDR1 and CDR2 are MNHNY and SVGAGI (reference sequence). CDR3 loop: CASSQAPGVSTDTQYF. CDR3 in DNA: TGTGCCAGCAGTCAAGCACCCGGGGTTAGCACAGATACGCAGTATTTT.

The V call is TRBV28, the J call TRBJ2-2; 9 bases match TRBD1. The V gene end was trimmed by 6 bases and the J gene end by 4 bases; junction bases not matched to a gene: 9. Germline assignment: CDR1 MDHEN and CDR2 SYDVKM. The CDR3 has 16 amino acids. The CDR3 spells CASRVPGQGGTGELFF. CDR3 nucleotides: TGTGCCAGCAGGGTTCCGGGACAGGGCGGCACCGGGGAGCTGTTTTTT. Full variable domain (rest looked up from reference TRBV28 and TRBJ2-2): DVKVTQSSRYLVKRTGEKVFLECVQDMDHENMFWYRQDPGLGLRLIYFSYDVKMKEKGDIPEGYSVSREKKERFSLILESASTNQTSMYLCASRVPGQGGTGELFFGEGSRLTVL.

The V call is TRBV19, the J call TRBJ1-6; possible D gene TRBD1, 5 bases. V lost 5 bases and J 3 bases, leaving 23 bases between the germline ends. The germline gives CDR1 LNHDA, CDR2 SQIVND (reference sequence). The CDR3 runs to 19 residues. The CDR3 DNA is TGTGCCAGTAGTCCACGGAGGATCGGGGGAGTTGACTATAATTCACCCCTCCACTTT. Translation gives CASSPRRIGGVDYNSPLHF.

About this clone: The same CDR3 also results from other DNA sequences found in this sample. This chain links TRBV2 with TRBJ1-1, with D possibly matching TRBD1 (5 bases). The V gene's germline CDR1 is SNHLY and CDR2 FYNNEI. The CDR3 contains 11 residues. V was shortened by 8 bases and J by 3 bases, with 7 bases between the two germline ends. The CDR3 spells CASGGDTEAFF. The CDR3 DNA reads TGTGCCAGCGGGGGGGACACTGAAGCTTTCTTT.